This T cell receptor (beta chain) stems from a study of neurological immune-mediated disorders. V was clipped by 1 base and J by 1 base, with 10 bases between them. CDR1 is MNHEY, CDR2 SVGAGI, per germline. CDR3 length: 15 amino acids. Stored at -80 C, 2 million PBMCs were the source of the unsorted libraries. The cDNA was produced through 5'RACE with 10-nucleotide random UMIs. MiXCR, applied by TCRdb to the 5' RACE reads, yields one record per CDR3 protein. The profile shows fewer than 20,000 distinct CDR3 sequences, around 28% of them singletons. This clonotype has just one count. This receptor was obtained from a man aged 45-65 years with HTLV-1-associated myelopathy (HAM/TSP). V is TRBV6-5 and J is TRBJ1-1; D uncertain. Sequences were obtained from PBMCs. The CDR3 reads CASSYFGVKNTEAFF. CDR3 DNA sequence: TGTGCCAGCAGTTACTTTGGGGTGAAGAACACTGAAGCTTTCTTT.